The 16 T cell receptor beta chains listed next were all sequenced from one sample in a study of metastatic and nonmetastatic thyroid tumors. TCRdb re-called clones via MiXCR from the PCR reads. Of around 53,000 clones in the sample, around a sixth were seen once. Thyroid surgery was preceded by no treatment in any patient. The sample taken for sequencing was blood. The receptor set was obtained from a female donor with papillary thyroid cancer or a benign thyroid nodule (not recorded which). Some clones in this sample may be carry-over from other donors' samples.

The chain couples TRBV7-8 to TRBJ1-3; D possibly corresponds to TRBD1 (5 bases). V lost 3 bases and J 0 bases, leaving 12 bases between the germline ends. CDR3 length equals 16 residues. CDR1 is SGHVS, CDR2 FQNEAQ, per germline. The CDR3 DNA sequence: TGTGCCAGCAGCTTTGATCCGGGACCCTCTGGAAACACCATATATTTT. Protein: CASSFDPGPSGNTIYF.

A remark on this clone: An end of the junction differs from the germline gene, which may be a read error. The CDR3 DNA sequence: TGTGCCATCAGCCCGAACCCGGTACACCTGAGGGTTTATAGCAATCAGCCCCAGCATTTT. It yields the protein CAISPNPVHLRVYSNQPQHF. The chain recombines TRBV4-2 with TRBJ1-5; D ambiguous. Germline V lookup: CDR1 LGHNA, CDR2 YNFKEQ. The CDR3 extends over 20 amino acids.

This clone has a handful of counts. This chain uses TRBV6-1 with TRBJ1-3; D gene ambiguous. Germline V gene sequence: CDR1 MNHNS, CDR2 SASEGT. This CDR3 spans 14 amino acids. Deletions cut 7 bases from V and 2 bases from J, with 12 bases between. CDR3 residues: CASILGVAGNTIYF. The CDR3 DNA follows: TGTGCCAGCATTCTAGGTGTGGCTGGAAACACCATATATTTT.

This clone was seen repeatedly, ten times or more. V usage is TRBV6-1 and J usage is TRBJ2-1; 8 bases match TRBD2. This CDR3 is 16 amino acids long. Germline assignment: CDR1 MNHNS and CDR2 SASEGT. With 4 bases clipped from V and 4 bases from J, the junction kept 9 bases outside the gene matches. CDR3 in amino acids: CASSVRGTRLYNEQFF. The CDR3 coding sequence is TGTGCCAGCAGTGTGCGGGGGACTAGGTTGTACAATGAGCAGTTCTTC.

This clone was found many times. This chain links TRBV28 with TRBJ2-3; D not resolved. The CDR3 loop spans 15 amino acids. Trimming took off 3 bases at V and 0 bases at J, with 10 bases between the two ends. In germline, CDR1 is MDHEN, CDR2 SYDVKM. The CDR3 sequence is CASSLDVTSTDTQYF. CDR3 nucleotides: TGTGCCAGCAGTTTGGACGTCACTAGCACAGATACGCAGTATTTT.

This clone was found a few times. The V and J genes are TRBV6-1 and TRBJ1-5; maybe TRBD1 (6 bases). Germline V CDR1 and CDR2: MNHNS, SASEGT. V lost 10 bases to trimming and J lost 7 bases, with 17 bases between them. This CDR3 region has 13 residues. The CDR3: CATPGGAGQPQHF. CDR3 coding DNA: TGTGCCACCCCGGGGGGGGCAGGCCAGCCCCAGCATTTT.

Many counts were recorded for this clone. V and J are TRBV24-1 and TRBJ1-2, with D possibly TRBD1 on 5 matching bases. The CDR3 spans 14 residues. Germline assignment: CDR1 KGHDR and CDR2 SFDVKD. Trimming took 4 bases from V and 3 from J, leaving 11 bases between them. The DNA for the CDR3 is TGTGCCACCAGTGACAGGGCCGCTGACTATGGCTACACCTTC. Protein sequence: CATSDRAADYGYTF.

This clone was seen at least ten times. The sample contains more than one DNA sequence encoding this CDR3. V usage is TRBV5-1 and J usage is TRBJ2-7, with D possibly being TRBD1 (5 bases). This CDR3 is built from 15 residues. The germline V and J ends were trimmed by 1 base and 7 bases, with 18 bases remaining between them. CDR1 and CDR2 (germline): SGHRS, YFSETQ. CDR3 protein: CASSLSSVAGLEQYF. For the CDR3, the DNA is TGCGCCAGCAGCTTGAGCTCTGTGGCAGGGCTGGAGCAGTACTTC.

By share, this clone counts as medium-sized (0.01 to 0.1%). V and J are TRBV6-1 and TRBJ1-6, with unresolved D. Per the germline V gene, CDR1 is MNHNS and CDR2 is SASEGT. V lost 2 bases and J 15 bases, leaving 11 bases between the germline ends. The CDR3 length is 12 residues. CDR3: CASSETFVSLHF. The CDR3 nucleotides read TGTGCCAGCAGTGAAACTTTTGTAAGCCTCCACTTT.

This clone was seen at least ten times. This chain connects TRBV20-1 to TRBJ2-1; 9 nucleotides line up with TRBD2. CDR3 length equals 16 residues. J lost 2 bases, V lost 0 bases, and 5 bases had no gene match. Germline V gene data show CDR1 as DFQATT and CDR2 as SNEGSKA (reference sequence). The CDR3 DNA reads as TGCAGTGCTAGAGATCATGGCGGGAGGGCCTACAATGAGCAGTTCTTC. Translation gives CSARDHGGRAYNEQFF.

In this sample, this clone turned up many times. V gene TRBV6-1 combines with J gene TRBJ1-4; 7 bases fit TRBD1. With 6 bases clipped from V and 7 bases from J, the junction kept 17 bases outside the gene matches. This CDR3 is built from 17 residues. The germline V gene has CDR1 MNHNS and CDR2 SASEGT. CDR3 nucleotide sequence: TGTGCCAGCAGGGATCAGGGGGGGTATGGCCTGTCTGAAAAACTGTTTTTT. It translates to CASRDQGGYGLSEKLFF.

The J gene is TRBJ1-6, the V gene TRBV18; D call uncertain. From germline, CDR1 is KGHSH and CDR2 LQKENI. Trimming stripped 0 bases from V and 7 bases from J, with 1 base between. The CDR3 consists of 12 residues. The CDR3 spells CASSPPNSPLHF. The DNA for the CDR3 is TGTGCCAGCTCACCACCGAATTCACCCCTCCACTTT.

This clone was detected a few times. Other DNA sequences in this specimen translate into the identical CDR3. The V gene is TRBV4-1, the J gene TRBJ2-5; possibly TRBD2 for D (5 bases). The V end lost 5 bases, the J end lost 9 bases, and 22 bases lay between the germline ends. The CDR3 has 15 amino acids. Germline CDR1 MGHRA, CDR2 YSYEKL. The CDR3 coding sequence is TGCGCCAGCAGCTCAGCTGGAGGCCTTGCCGGGGCCCAGTACTTC. It specifies CASSSAGGLAGAQYF.

This clone was seen many times. The chain uses TRBV6-1 and TRBJ2-7; tentatively, D is TRBD1 or TRBD2 (5 bases each). The germline V and J ends were trimmed by 4 bases and 4 bases, with 14 bases remaining between them. The CDR3 totals 14 residues. Germline V gene sequence: CDR1 MNHNS, CDR2 SASEGT. The CDR3 loop reads CASSGDPGAYEQYF. The CDR3 region has the DNA TGTGCCAGCAGTGGGGACCCCGGGGCGTACGAGCAGTACTTC.

Only a few counts were recorded for this clone. The chain joins TRBV6-1 to TRBJ2-1; TRBD1 or TRBD2 may be the D gene (5 bases each). V shed 3 bases and J shed 7 bases, with 10 bases lying between them. CDR1 and CDR2 (germline): MNHNS, SASEGT. The CDR3 is made up of 13 amino acids. The CDR3 nucleotides read TGTGCCAGCAGTGATCTATGGGGGAATGAGCAGTTCTTC. It codes for CASSDLWGNEQFF.

This clone was observed many times. CDR3 DNA sequence: TGTGCCAGCAGCTCCACTAACACTGAAGCTTTCTTT. It yields the protein CASSSTNTEAFF. The chain carries TRBV7-8 and TRBJ1-1; D unresolved. The CDR3 has 12 amino acids. V gave up 4 bases and J gave up 2 bases, with 5 bases separating them. The germline gives CDR1 SGHVS, CDR2 FQNEAQ. The whole variable domain, filled in from reference TRBV7-8 and TRBJ1-1, reads GAGVSQSPRYKVAKRGQDVALRCDPISGHVSLFWYQQALGQGPEFLTYFQNEAQLDKSGLPSDRFFAERPEGSVSTLKIQRTQQEDSAVYLCASSSTNTEAFFGQGTRLTVV.